This entry features one T cell receptor (beta chain) sequence. In the original analysis: Using reference gene primer amplification, nucleated cell counts were estimated. The repertoire was sequenced with immunoSEQ multiplex PCR; TCRdb's copy has only in-frame clones and lacks some. The V and J calls and clone size come from that table; D and trimming were worked out from the DNA. Among 220,000 or so clones listed, nearly 90% were seen once. Exposed volunteers were people who met a COVID-19 case within 2 weeks before study entry. V trimming: 2 bases; J trimming: 4 bases; junction bases outside the gene matches: 7. The CDR3 runs to 16 residues. The V gene's germline CDR1 is SGHDT and CDR2 YYEEEE. This entry belongs to a study of blood T cell repertoires in COVID-19. In the study overall: Samples of COVID-19 (acute and convalescent) were obtained from the United States, Italy and Spain.

J is TRBJ2-1 and V is TRBV5-6, with TRBD2 matching 9 bases. This sequence originates from a man aged 30 to 45 who had been exposed to COVID-19. The sequenced sample consisted of PBMCs or T cells enriched from blood (not recorded which). The chain's CDR3 is CASSFWRGGQYNEQFF. DNA for the CDR3: TGTGCCAGCAGCTTCTGGCGGGGGGGCCAGTACAATGAGCAGTTCTTC.